This T cell receptor beta chain was sequenced for a study of cytomegalovirus exposure and HLA in healthy donors listed by TCRdb under 2017. Turning to the overall study: According to a later analysis, the approximately 120 validation repertoires were produced on the same platform as the 680 or so repertoires of the first cohort. To predict cytomegalovirus infection status, the study combined high-throughput TCR immunosequencing, statistical association of individual TCRs with disease status, and machine learning. A separate validation cohort of roughly 110 different subjects was used in addition to the approximately 610-subject first cohort. The study aimed to test whether signatures of past pathogen exposure could be identified by cataloging public T cell receptors. Overall study outcomes, separate from this receptor: Of the cluster scores, approximately 95% were above 0 in a later analysis, which found that TCRs clustered in the first cohort also tended to co-occur in the approximately 110 validation repertoires. In vitro tests confirmed that three of the cytomegalovirus-associated TCR beta chains recognize cytomegalovirus antigens. Cytomegalovirus status was reported to be diagnosed by the classifier with high specificity and sensitivity in both the original and validation cohorts. Most TCR sequences were observed very rarely across donors, whereas some public TCRs were present in many individuals. It was suggested by the authors that the approach could potentially be generalized to other disease states and immunological phenotypes. The study listed 150 to 200 TCR beta chains as associated with cytomegalovirus. The validation cohort had no HLA typing available for a later analysis, so co-occurrence within that cohort was assessed over all 110 or so repertoires.

To note about this clone: This receptor's antigen is unknown. No base-level quality is on record; no much larger clone is a single base apart.

From the cysteine up to the phenylalanine, the CDR3 has a length of 12 residues. Left in the record is the CDR3 DNA by itself, 36 bases read in frame from the first base. CDR1 and CDR2 are drawn from the germline V gene: SQVTM, ANQGSEA. V is reduced by 7 bases and J by 2 bases, leaving a spacing of 9 bases between them. Libraries were built with the immunoSEQ multiplex PCR assay. Turning to the authors' computational methods: A statistical classification framework was built for diagnosing cytomegalovirus status from the catalog of TCR beta chain sequences. Entries here come from immuneACCESS through TCRdb and include only in-frame sequences with V and J called. Some clones fail to appear in such tables; in the studies checked, an unresolved V gene covers under half of the shortfall, and the cause of the remainder is unknown. V, J and clone size are those of that table, while D and trimming were read from the DNA. This sample gives some 240,000 clones in total; around 87% of them show up just once. The ten largest account for 2% to 2.5% of the sample.

Donors formed part of the validation cohort, which comprised 120 subjects and was distinct from the first cohort of several hundred subjects. The V gene is TRBV29-1 and the J gene is TRBJ1-5, and perhaps TRBD1 as D gene, on 5 matching bases. The receptor comes from a woman between 18 and 29 years old in good health and CMV-seropositive. Sequenced material: PBMCs. The sequence in DNA is TGCAGCGCAGGAGGGGGCAATCAGCCCCAGCATTTT. Its protein is CSAGGGNQPQHF.